This T cell receptor (beta chain) stems from a study of beta chain features in type 1 diabetes. Germline lookup yields CDR1 MNHNY and CDR2 SVGAGI (reference sequence). Trimming removed 2 bases from V and 3 bases from J, with 13 bases in between. The CDR3 extends over 16 amino acids. Expressed TCRB transcripts were sequenced, since all the RNA that had been isolated was reverse transcribed. Assay: immunoSEQ multiplex PCR; the TCRdb copy retains only in-frame clones and omits some. There are about 900,000 clones in the sample; about 17% occur only once, and 0.023% lies in the top ten. This clone came up a few times.

V is TRBV6-6 and J is TRBJ1-4, with D perhaps matching TRBD1 (6 bases). The sample was naive CD4+ T cells from blood. The receptor comes from a woman aged 18-35 years in good health. The CDR3: CASSYGRGEANEKLFF. CDR3 DNA sequence: TGTGCCAGCAGTTACGGCAGGGGAGAGGCTAATGAAAAACTGTTTTTT.